The following is a TCR beta chain sequence with its context. Its matching antigen is unknown. J lost 1 base, V lost 4 bases, and 2 bases had no gene match. The CDR3 has 15 amino acids. Germline loops: CDR1 SGHRS, CDR2 YFSETQ. This specimen belongs to a study of T cell responses to AZD1222 COVID-19 vaccine. This table comes from immunoSEQ multiplex PCR, and its TCRdb copy is limited to in-frame clones, with some not included. The profile shows tens of thousands of clones, roughly 88% of them singletons. Study-level results: A rise in Spike-specific TCR breadth and depth followed two AZD1222 doses. The donors showed a predominance of white British ancestry and of females, with possible underestimation of clonal diversity.

Sequenced material: peripheral blood, taken on day 0 of AZD1222 vaccination. The genes are TRBV5-1 and TRBJ1-5; 10 bases are a match to TRBD1. The clonotype originates from an adult in good health. CDR3 in amino acids: CASSPGQGSNQPQHF. The CDR3, as DNA: TGCGCCAGCAGCCCGGGACAGGGGAGCAATCAGCCCCAGCATTTT.